Included here is one TCR beta chain sequence, with context. Its specificity is not known. This specimen comes from a study of vaccination effects on CD4 cells after COVID-19. Study results and limitations: At late timepoints after vaccination, vaccine- and infection-induced clones shrank markedly.

Before sequencing took place, the ViraFEST assay used viral peptide pools to expand antigen-specific CD4+ T cells. Investigators separated out CD4+ T cells once less than 11 days of culture had passed. The cohort was immunized with two doses of either the BNT162b2 or mRNA-1273 vaccine. Nucleocapsid antibody tests were negative, and the vaccine recipients had no prior SARS-CoV-2 infection. PBMC cultures contained two million cells per well, about 10 IU/ml IL-2 and 10 ug/ml peptides. TCRdb's copy holds only in-frame clones and misses some; the assay was immunoSEQ multiplex PCR. The sample yields 70,000 to 85,000 clones, about 80% seen once. V lost 4 bases, J lost 0 bases, and 13 bases lay in between. The length of the CDR3 is 16 residues. CDR1 is KGHSH and CDR2 is LQKENI in the germline V gene.

The sequencing used CD4+ T cells from PBMCs cultured with HCoV-229E spike peptides, collected after COVID-19 vaccination. This receptor was taken from a human donor who received a COVID-19 vaccine. The chain recombines TRBV18 with TRBJ1-3; D ambiguous. The CDR3 is CASSLSDGASGNTIYF. In DNA form, the CDR3 reads TGTGCCAGCTCACTTTCTGACGGAGCCTCTGGAAACACCATATATTTT. The full variable domain, completed using reference TRBV18 and TRBJ1-3, is NAGVMQNPRHLVRRRGQEARLRCSPMKGHSHVYWYRQLPEEGLKFMVYLQKENIIDESGMPKERFSAEFPKEGPSILRIQQVVRGDSAAYFCASSLSDGASGNTIYFGEGSWLTVV.